The entry that follows covers one T cell receptor beta chain sequence. Its target is unknown. MiXCR, run by TCRdb on the 5' RACE reads, gives a single entry per CDR3 protein. The data hold fewer than 180,000 distinct CDR3 sequences, with 40% to 50% observed a single time. The source of the sample is a study of CD8 T cells in ankylosing spondylitis. Study results and limitations: Significantly higher representation of disease-linked clones was reported for matched ankylosing spondylitis synovial fluid.

Trimming removed 1 base from V and 4 bases from J, with 7 bases in between. The CDR3 totals 13 residues. Germline V gene lookup returns CDR1 MNHNS and CDR2 SASEGT. The sample was synovial fluid, either unsorted or a sorted T cell fraction (not recorded which). The source of this sequence is a male donor with ankylosing spondylitis. The chain couples TRBV6-1 to TRBJ2-5; D gene uncertain. The CDR3 here is CASSEGEIETQYF. In DNA, the CDR3 is TGTGCCAGCAGTGAAGGGGAAATAGAGACCCAGTACTTC.